Listed below are T cell receptor beta chains from one sample, sequenced in a study of early T cells in non-severe SARS-CoV-2 infection. From the 5' RACE reads, TCRdb called clonotypes with MiXCR, one entry per CDR3 protein. The sample contains approximately 70,000 distinct CDR3 sequences, less than 15% of which appear only once. Sequencing was carried out using whole blood. Receptors were obtained from an adult who was a healthcare worker with PCR-confirmed SARS-CoV-2 infection or an uninfected control (not recorded which). Both conserved end residues are part of each CDR3. A D gene is named only where the DNA matches it firmly. Clone size is given for some rows only: seen once, a few or many times, or a class if the clone is expanded.

v_call: TRBV7-9
d_call: NA
j_call: TRBJ2-3
clone_size: many
cdr3_nt: TGTGCCAGCAGCTTAGTGTCAGATACGCAGTATTTT
cdr3_aa: CASSLVSDTQYF

v_call: TRBV18
d_call: TRBD1
j_call: TRBJ1-2
clone_size: few
cdr3_nt: TGTGCCAGCTCACCGGGTCAGGGGGCAACCACCTTC
cdr3_aa: CASSPGQGATTF

v_call: TRBV20-1
d_call: NA
j_call: TRBJ2-3
clone_size: few
cdr3_nt: TGCAGTGTCCTCGACCCCCGCGGGTTCACAGATACGCAGTATTTT
cdr3_aa: CSVLDPRGFTDTQYF

v_call: TRBV7-8
d_call: NA
j_call: TRBJ2-1
clone_size: NA
cdr3_nt: TGTGCCAGCAGCTTAGGACGGTCGAATGAGCAGTTCTTC
cdr3_aa: CASSLGRSNEQFF

v_call: TRBV5-1
d_call: NA
j_call: TRBJ2-7
clone_size: NA
cdr3_nt: TGCGCCAGCAGCTTGGATCCGGGCTACGAGCAGTACTTC
cdr3_aa: CASSLDPGYEQYF

v_call: TRBV11-2
d_call: NA
j_call: TRBJ2-2
clone_size: many
cdr3_nt: TGTGCCAGCAGCTTAGGGACCGGAATCGGGAGGCTGTTTTTT
cdr3_aa: CASSLGTGIGRLFF

v_call: TRBV2
d_call: TRBD2
j_call: TRBJ2-3
clone_size: few
cdr3_nt: TGTGCCGGCACTAGCGGTAGAGATACGCAGTATTTT
cdr3_aa: CAGTSGRDTQYF

v_call: TRBV20-1
d_call: TRBD2
j_call: TRBJ2-3
clone_size: few
cdr3_nt: TGCAGTGCCGCCGGGACTAGCGGGGGGGCCAGTCCAGATACGCAGTATTTT
cdr3_aa: CSAAGTSGGASPDTQYF

v_call: TRBV12-3/TRBV12-4
d_call: NA
j_call: TRBJ2-2
clone_size: many
cdr3_nt: TGTGCCAGCACCGCCGCCGGGGAGCTGTTTTTT
cdr3_aa: CASTAAGELFF

v_call: TRBV20-1
d_call: NA
j_call: TRBJ1-1
clone_size: NA
cdr3_nt: TGCAGTGCTAGGCGGCAGAACACTGAAGCTTTCTTT
cdr3_aa: CSARRQNTEAFF

v_call: TRBV3-1
d_call: NA
j_call: TRBJ2-1
clone_size: few
cdr3_nt: TGTGCCAGCAGCCCAGGGCAGGGGGGCATTACATCCTACAATGAGCAGTTCTTC
cdr3_aa: CASSPGQGGITSYNEQFF

v_call: TRBV19
d_call: NA
j_call: TRBJ2-3
clone_size: few
cdr3_nt: TGTGCCAGTAGTATATCCAGAAACACAGATACGCAGTATTTT
cdr3_aa: CASSISRNTDTQYF

v_call: TRBV5-1
d_call: NA
j_call: TRBJ1-1
clone_size: NA
cdr3_nt: TGCGCCAGCAGCTTGGAGGGAAAGGGGGCTTTCTTT
cdr3_aa: CASSLEGKGAFF

v_call: TRBV7-6
d_call: NA
j_call: TRBJ2-2
clone_size: NA
cdr3_nt: TGTGCCAGCAGCCCCGAGACGGCAGGGATCACCGGGGAGCTGTTTTTT
cdr3_aa: CASSPETAGITGELFF

v_call: TRBV6-6
d_call: NA
j_call: TRBJ2-3
clone_size: many
cdr3_nt: TGTGCCAGCAGTATCACAGATACGCAGTATTTT
cdr3_aa: CASSITDTQYF

v_call: TRBV9
d_call: NA
j_call: TRBJ1-3
clone_size: NA
cdr3_nt: TGTGCCAGCGGGCAGCCCGTCTCTGGAAACACCATATATTTT
cdr3_aa: CASGQPVSGNTIYF

v_call: TRBV7-2
d_call: TRBD1
j_call: TRBJ1-2
clone_size: few
cdr3_nt: TGTGCCAGCAGCGCCTACAGGGGGCGGGATGGCTACACCTTC
cdr3_aa: CASSAYRGRDGYTF

v_call: TRBV7-2
d_call: TRBD2
j_call: TRBJ2-7
clone_size: few
cdr3_nt: TGTGCCAGCAGCCAGACTAGCGGATTCTCCTACGAGCAGTACTTC
cdr3_aa: CASSQTSGFSYEQYF

v_call: TRBV19
d_call: NA
j_call: TRBJ1-5
clone_size: few
cdr3_nt: TGTGCCAGTAGTACACGGACGCTGAACAATCAGCCCCAGCATTTT
cdr3_aa: CASSTRTLNNQPQHF

v_call: TRBV29-1
d_call: TRBD2
j_call: TRBJ2-1
clone_size: few
cdr3_nt: TGCAGCGTTTCGGGGGGGCCGGGTGAGCAGTTCTTC
cdr3_aa: CSVSGGPGEQFF

v_call: TRBV29-1
d_call: NA
j_call: TRBJ2-1
clone_size: many
cdr3_nt: TGCAGCGTCGACGGCAGTCTCACCTACAATGAGCAGTTCTTC
cdr3_aa: CSVDGSLTYNEQFF

v_call: TRBV7-9
d_call: NA
j_call: TRBJ1-3
clone_size: many
cdr3_nt: TGTGCCAGCAGCTCCTACAGGGATAGTCCTGGAAACACCATATATTTT
cdr3_aa: CASSSYRDSPGNTIYF